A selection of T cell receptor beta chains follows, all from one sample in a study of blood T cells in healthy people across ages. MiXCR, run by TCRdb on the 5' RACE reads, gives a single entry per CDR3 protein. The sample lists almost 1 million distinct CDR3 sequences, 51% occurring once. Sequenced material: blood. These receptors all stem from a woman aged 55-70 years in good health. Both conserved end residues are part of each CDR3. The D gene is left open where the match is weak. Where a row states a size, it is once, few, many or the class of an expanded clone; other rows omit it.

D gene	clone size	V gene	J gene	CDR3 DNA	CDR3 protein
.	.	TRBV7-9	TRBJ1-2	TGTGCCAGCAGCTTAGAAGGGGCGGTCCGGACTAACTATGGCTACACCTTC	CASSLEGAVRTNYGYTF
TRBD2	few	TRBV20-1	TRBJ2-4	TGCAGTGCTAGTCCCCTAGCGGGACGGGCCAAAAACATTCAGTACTTC	CSASPLAGRAKNIQYF
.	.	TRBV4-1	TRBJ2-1	TGCGCCAGCAGCCAAGATAAAACCTACAATGAGCAGTTCTTC	CASSQDKTYNEQFF
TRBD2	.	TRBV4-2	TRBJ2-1	TGTGCCAGCAGCCAAGGTCCAGCGGGGGGGCCTTTTCACAATGAGCAGTTCTTC	CASSQGPAGGPFHNEQFF
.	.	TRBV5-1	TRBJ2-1	TGCGCCAGCAGCTTGGCCGAGGTACAACCCTACAATGAGCAGTTCTTC	CASSLAEVQPYNEQFF
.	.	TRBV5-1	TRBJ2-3	TGCGCCAGCAGCCGCCGGACCTCTAGCACAGATACGCAGTATTTT	CASSRRTSSTDTQYF
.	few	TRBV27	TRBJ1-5	TGTGCCAGCAGTTTAAAGGCTTATAGCAATCAGCCCCAGCATTTT	CASSLKAYSNQPQHF
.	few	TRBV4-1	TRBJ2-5	TGCGCCAGCAGCCAAAGGACAGACCAAGAGACCCAGTACTTC	CASSQRTDQETQYF
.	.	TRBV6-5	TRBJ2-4	TGTGCCAGCAACCCCCTGGGGGGAGCCAAAAACATTCAGTACTTC	CASNPLGGAKNIQYF
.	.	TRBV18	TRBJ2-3	TGTGCCAGCTCACCCGTAGAGATCACAGATACGCAGTATTTT	CASSPVEITDTQYF
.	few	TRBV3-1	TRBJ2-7	TGTGCCAGCAGCCGAGCCCTTGCGCCATCCTACGAGCAGTACTTC	CASSRALAPSYEQYF
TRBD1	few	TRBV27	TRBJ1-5	TGTGCCAGCAGTTCCCGGACAGGAGAGCGGCCCCAGCATTTT	CASSSRTGERPQHF
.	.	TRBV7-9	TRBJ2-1	TGTGCCAGCAATATCCCCCTGGACCGACCTTCCTCCTACAATGAGCAGTTCTTC	CASNIPLDRPSSYNEQFF
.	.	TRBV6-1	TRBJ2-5	TGTGCCAGCAGGAGGACACCCTACTCCCAAGAGACCCAGTACTTC	CASRRTPYSQETQYF
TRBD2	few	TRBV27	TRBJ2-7	TGTGCCAGCAGTGGTACCGGGGGGGCGGATGGAGAGCAGTACTTC	CASSGTGGADGEQYF